One and the same sample provided the 9 T cell receptor beta chains below, sequenced in a study of tumor and adjacent non-tumor tissue in lung cancer. Three rounds of nested PCR, following a modified ARM-PCR protocol, produced the TCRbeta library. TCRdb itself ran the multiplex PCR reads through MiXCR, one entry per CDR3 protein. Of approximately 110,000 distinct CDR3 sequences listed, 62% are singletons. No cell sorting was done before RNA was extracted from the tissue. Distant lung tissue was collected more than 3 cm away from the tumor edge. Sequenced material: distant non-tumor lung tissue. These receptors were collected from a man aged 55 to 70 with non-small cell lung cancer.

The sample holds many counts of this clonotype. The CDR3 loop is CASSLGRQGAEETQYF. CDR3 DNA sequence: TGTGCCAGCAGCTTAGGGAGACAGGGGGCAGAGGAGACCCAGTACTTC. The genes are TRBV11-3 and TRBJ2-5, with 10 bases that match TRBD1. The V gene end was trimmed by 1 base and the J gene end by 5 bases; junction bases not matched to a gene: 7. Germline V lookup: CDR1 SGHNT, CDR2 YENEEA. This CDR3 has 16 amino acids.

The gene calls are TRBV18 and TRBJ2-5; possible D gene TRBD1, 6 bases. The CDR3 is 15 residues long. CDR1 is KGHSH and CDR2 is LQKENI in the germline V gene. Trimming took off 1 base at V and 1 base at J, with 10 bases between the two ends. CDR3: CASSPRTGSQETQYF. The CDR3 DNA sequence: TGTGCCAGCTCACCACGTACAGGGAGCCAAGAGACCCAGTACTTC.

Remarks on this clonotype: This could be a read error, since a much larger clone is one nucleotide away. The V gene is TRBV30, the J gene TRBJ1-2, with 9 bases identical to TRBD1. The germline gives CDR1 GTSNPN, CDR2 SVGIG (reference sequence). This CDR3 spans 13 amino acids. The CDR3 DNA reads as TGTACCTGGAGTTCGGACAGGGGCTATGGCTACACCTTC. It is translated as CTWSSDRGYGYTF.

This clonotype was seen a handful of times. A much larger clone differs by one base, so this may be a read error. V is TRBV6-1 and J is TRBJ2-1; D perhaps matches TRBD1 (5 bases). The CDR3 has 13 amino acids. In germline, CDR1 is MNHNS, CDR2 SASEGT. This chain's CDR3 is CASNHRLYSEQFF. The CDR3 nucleotides read TGTGCCAGCAACCACAGGTTATACAGTGAGCAGTTCTTC.

Details on this clonotype: At one of its ends the junction is not consistent with the germline gene, which may arise from a read error. V usage is TRBV5-4 and J usage is TRBJ2-1; TRBD2 agrees at 11 bases. Germline loops: CDR1 SGHNT, CDR2 YYREEE (reference sequence). The CDR3 runs 14 residues. CDR3 amino acids: CASSVSSGGYEQLF. The CDR3, as DNA: TGTGCCAGCAGCGTATCTAGCGGGGGGTATGAGCAGTTATTC.

The V and J genes are TRBV4-2 and TRBJ2-7; 8 bases are a match to TRBD2. CDR1 LGHNA and CDR2 YNFKEQ come from the germline V gene. Germline trimming cut 6 bases from V and 3 bases from J; bases unmatched to any gene: 13. The CDR3 extends over 16 amino acids. CDR3 loop: CASSYPSAGASYEQYF. CDR3 DNA sequence: TGTGCCAGCAGTTACCCCTCAGCGGGAGCAAGCTACGAGCAGTACTTC.

This clonotype showed up many times. The CDR3 bases are TGTGCCAGCAGTTTGGGACACCGAAACACCATATATTTT. Translated, it gives CASSLGHRNTIYF. The chain is built from TRBV28 and TRBJ1-3; tentatively, D is TRBD1 (6 bases). This CDR3 has 13 amino acids. Germline V gene sequence: CDR1 MDHEN, CDR2 SYDVKM. V was shortened by 3 bases and J by 5 bases, with 8 bases between the two germline ends.

Comments on this clonotype: At one end, the junction sequence differs from germline, possibly due to a read error. The rearrangement uses TRBV6-5 and TRBJ2-6; 10 bases agree with TRBD1. CDR1 MNHEY and CDR2 SVGAGI come from the germline V gene. The CDR3 runs to 19 residues. The CDR3 bases are TGTGCCAGCAGTTATTACGACAGGGGGCCGACCTCTTGGGCCAACGTCCTGCCTTTC. It specifies CASSYYDRGPTSWANVLPF.

The chain employs TRBV11-1 and TRBJ2-7; no firm D call. The germline V and J ends were trimmed by 3 bases and 10 bases, with 19 bases remaining between them. The CDR3 spans 14 residues. Per germline, CDR1 SGHAT and CDR2 FQDESV (reference sequence). CDR3 amino acids: CASSFPCGAYEQYF. The CDR3 DNA sequence: TGTGCCAGCAGCTTTCCCTGCGGCGCCTATGAACAGTACTTC. The full variable domain, in which reference TRBV11-1 and TRBJ2-7 provide the parts outside the CDR3, is EAEVAQSPRYKITEKSQAVAFWCDPISGHATLYWYRQILGQGPELLVQFQDESVVDDSQLPKDRFSAERLKGVDSTLKIQPAELGDSAMYLCASSFPCGAYEQYFGPGTRLTVT.